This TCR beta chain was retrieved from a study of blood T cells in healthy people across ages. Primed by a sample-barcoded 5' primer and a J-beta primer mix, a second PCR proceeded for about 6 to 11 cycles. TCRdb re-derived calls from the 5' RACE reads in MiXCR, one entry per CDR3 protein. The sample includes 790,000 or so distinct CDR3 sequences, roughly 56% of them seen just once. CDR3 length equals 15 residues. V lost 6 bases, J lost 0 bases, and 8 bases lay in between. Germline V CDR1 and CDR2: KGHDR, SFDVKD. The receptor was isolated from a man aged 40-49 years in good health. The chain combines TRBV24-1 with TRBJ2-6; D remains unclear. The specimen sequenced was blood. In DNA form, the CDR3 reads TGTGCCACCAGTAGCCCAAACTCTGGGGCCAACGTCCTGACTTTC. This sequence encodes CATSSPNSGANVLTF.